These 22 T cell receptor beta chains originate from one sample sequenced in a study of shared clonotypes between healthy human individuals. The protocol was immunoSEQ multiplex PCR, while the TCRdb copy is restricted to in-frame clones and leaves out a portion. The sample has approximately 2,000,000 clones, just over 90% seen once. As defined, naive CD8 cells were CD45RO-negative and positively selected for CCR7, with terminally differentiated effector memory CD45RA+ cells excluded. Sequences were obtained from naive CD8+ T cells from PBMCs. The receptor set was obtained from a man between 18 and 29 years old in good health. Some clones in this sample may be carry-over from other donors' samples.

The sample holds a few counts of this clone. V gene TRBV5-5 combines with J gene TRBJ1-2; the D is unclear. Per germline, CDR1 SGHKS and CDR2 YYEKEE (reference sequence). Between the trimmed V and J ends, which lost 4 bases and 3 bases, there was a span of 10 bases. The CDR3 has 13 amino acids. The CDR3 here is CASSPSAHYGYTF. The CDR3 DNA reads as TGTGCCAGCAGCCCCAGCGCCCACTATGGCTACACCTTC.

J is TRBJ1-5 and V is TRBV27; D is possibly TRBD1 (5 bases). The V gene lost 8 bases and the J gene lost 2 bases, with 19 bases spanning the gap. The CDR3 loop spans 16 amino acids. The germline CDR1 and CDR2 sequences are MNHEY and SMNVEV (reference sequence). The CDR3 DNA is TGTGCCAGCGGGGGTGCATCGAGGGGCCGCAATCAGCCCCAGCATTTT. It translates to CASGGASRGRNQPQHF.

For this clone: One end of the junction does not line up with germline, which may come from a read error. The chain couples TRBV6-5 to TRBJ2-1; a weak D match, TRBD2 (6 bases). This CDR3 has 15 residues. Germline V gene data show CDR1 as MNHEY and CDR2 as SVGAGI. The CDR3 protein is CASSLDPGVGNGQFF. The CDR3, as DNA: TGTGCCAGCAGCTTAGATCCGGGAGTCGGGAATGGGCAGTTCTTC.

The chain employs TRBV30 and TRBJ2-1; 11 bases fit TRBD2. CDR1 is GTSNPN, CDR2 SVGIG, per germline (reference sequence). V trimming: 1 base; J trimming: 3 bases; junction bases outside the gene matches: 8. This CDR3 contains 17 residues. CDR3 loop: CAWSGSGRALDYNEQFF. CDR3 sequence (DNA): TGTGCCTGGAGTGGTAGCGGGAGGGCCCTGGACTACAATGAGCAGTTCTTC.

This chain joins TRBV5-5 and TRBJ2-7; 11 bases match TRBD2. After removal of 2 bases from V and 0 bases from J, the junction contained 4 bases not matched to a gene. Germline lookup yields CDR1 SGHKS and CDR2 YYEKEE (reference sequence). The CDR3 consists of 16 residues. The CDR3 protein is CASSLGLAGGSYEQYF. The CDR3 region has the DNA TGTGCCAGCAGCTTAGGACTAGCGGGTGGCTCCTACGAGCAGTACTTC.

This chain connects TRBV9 to TRBJ1-4; D might be TRBD1 (6 bases). V lost 5 bases to trimming and J lost 3 bases, with 14 bases between them. Germline V CDR1 and CDR2: SGDLS, YYNGEE. The CDR3 has 15 residues. CDR3: CASSAGVLANEKLFF. The DNA for the CDR3 is TGTGCCAGCAGTGCAGGGGTTTTAGCTAATGAAAAACTGTTTTTT.

The J gene is TRBJ2-3, the V gene TRBV6-5; the D is unclear. The V and J ends lost 4 bases and 4 bases respectively, with 15 bases between them. CDR3 size: 15 residues. From germline, CDR1 is MNHEY and CDR2 SVGAGI. CDR3 residues: CASSSNSFLADTQYF. CDR3 DNA sequence: TGTGCCAGCAGTTCCAACTCCTTCCTAGCAGATACGCAGTATTTT.

The chain recombines TRBV28 with TRBJ2-5, with TRBD1 identical over 8 bases. This CDR3 contains 16 residues. J gave up 3 bases and V 3 bases, and 9 bases lay outside the gene matches. The germline V gene encodes CDR1 MDHEN and CDR2 SYDVKM. CDR3 sequence: CASSFPTGAWEETQYF. As DNA, the CDR3 is TGTGCCAGCAGTTTCCCGACAGGGGCTTGGGAAGAGACCCAGTACTTC.

The chain recombines TRBV7-3 with TRBJ2-7; TRBD1 matches at 8 bases. With V trimmed by 5 bases and J by 3 bases, 3 bases remained unmatched. The CDR3 is 13 residues long. Germline V lookup: CDR1 SGHTA, CDR2 FQGTGA. The CDR3: CASSPGQDYEQYF. CDR3 DNA sequence: TGTGCCAGCAGCCCGGGACAGGACTACGAGCAGTACTTC.

The rearrangement uses TRBV7-9 and TRBJ1-2, with no clear D. Germline V gives CDR1 SEHNR, CDR2 FQNEAQ (reference sequence). The germline V and J ends were trimmed by 7 bases and 6 bases, with 18 bases remaining between them. This CDR3 spans 14 amino acids. The CDR3 DNA reads TGTGCCAGCACCTATCCACCCCCCGTCCATGGCTACACCTTC. It is translated as CASTYPPPVHGYTF. The full variable domain, with the rest looked up from reference TRBV7-9 and TRBJ1-2, is DTGVSQNPRHKITKRGQNVTFRCDPISEHNRLYWYRQTLGQGPEFLTYFQNEAQLEKSRLLSDRFSAERPKGSFSTLEIQRTEQGDSAMYLCASTYPPPVHGYTFGSGTRLTVV.

The rearrangement links TRBV6-4 to TRBJ2-1; D is unclear. The CDR3 spans 13 residues. Germline values: CDR1 MRHNA, CDR2 SNTAGT. With 2 bases removed from V and 2 bases from J, the gap between germline ends came to 4 bases. This CDR3 reads CASSDEAYNEQFF. CDR3 DNA sequence: TGTGCCAGCAGTGACGAGGCCTACAATGAGCAGTTCTTC.

Details on this clone: This sample also contains other DNA sequences that code for the same CDR3. V and J are TRBV7-2 and TRBJ2-1, with unresolved D. CDR1 is SGHTA and CDR2 is FQGNSA in the germline V gene. Between the trimmed V and J ends, which lost 0 bases and 0 bases, there was a span of 6 bases. The CDR3 spans 15 residues. CDR3 region: CASSLADSSYNEQFF. The DNA for the CDR3 is TGTGCCAGCAGCTTAGCGGATAGCTCCTACAATGAGCAGTTCTTC.

The rearrangement links TRBV12-5 to TRBJ2-2, with 11 bases identical to TRBD2. From germline, CDR1 is LGHNT and CDR2 FRNRAP. V shed 5 bases, J shed 4 bases, and the junction held 3 bases outside the gene matches. The CDR3 sequence is 15 residues long. The CDR3 sequence: CASGPTSGGTGELFF. The CDR3 nucleotides read TGTGCTAGTGGTCCCACTAGCGGGGGCACCGGGGAGCTGTTTTTT. Together with reference TRBV12-5 and TRBJ2-2, the CDR3 gives the full variable domain: DARVTQTPRHKVTEMGQEVTMRCQPILGHNTVFWYRQTMMQGLELLAYFRNRAPLDDSGMPKDRFSAEMPDATLATLKIQPSEPRDSAVYFCASGPTSGGTGELFFGEGSRLTVL.

The gene calls are TRBV28 and TRBJ1-5; D not resolved. The CDR3 covers 12 residues. Looked up from germline, CDR1 is MDHEN and CDR2 is SYDVKM. V was pared by 3 bases and J by 11 bases, with 11 bases between. The CDR3 region has the DNA TGTGCCAGCAGTTTCTCACCCCCGTCCCAGCATTTT. Its protein product is CASSFSPPSQHF.

The genes are TRBV28 and TRBJ1-5; the D gene is possibly TRBD1 (5 bases). The CDR3 is 13 amino acids. The V end lost 10 bases, the J end lost 5 bases, and 15 bases lay between the germline ends. The germline V gene encodes CDR1 MDHEN and CDR2 SYDVKM. For the CDR3, the DNA is TGTGCCACCTGGGCCGGGGGTGATCAGCCCCAGCATTTT. This translates into CATWAGGDQPQHF.

V is TRBV6-4 and J is TRBJ2-3, with no clear D. The V end lost 3 bases, the J end lost 7 bases, and 8 bases lay between the germline ends. This CDR3 has 12 residues. Per the germline V gene, CDR1 is MRHNA and CDR2 is SNTAGT. The CDR3 DNA reads as TGTGCCAGCAGTGATGGAGTAAATACGCAGTATTTT. This encodes CASSDGVNTQYF.

Only one count was recorded for this clone. V and J are TRBV9 and TRBJ1-2; a possible D gene is TRBD1 (5 bases). Germline-derived CDR1 and CDR2 are SGDLS and YYNGEE. Trimming took 0 bases from V and 6 from J, leaving 18 bases between them. This CDR3 region has 16 residues. The DNA of the CDR3 is TGTGCCAGCAGCGTAGAGGTTAGGGGCAGTTCCCATGGCTACACCTTC. It specifies CASSVEVRGSSHGYTF.

This chain links TRBV29-1 with TRBJ2-7; D is perhaps TRBD1 or TRBD2 (6 bases each). V lost 4 bases, J lost 6 bases, and 16 bases lay in between. This CDR3 spans 13 amino acids. The germline V gene has CDR1 SQVTM and CDR2 ANQGSEA. For the CDR3, the DNA is TGCAGCGTTGCGCAGACAAAGGGGGGCGAGCAGTACTTC. This codes for CSVAQTKGGEQYF.

The chain links TRBV7-9 to TRBJ2-7; 7 positions agree with TRBD2. Losses at the gene ends were 5 bases for V and 2 bases for J; bases not matched to a gene: 15. This CDR3 has 17 amino acids. Germline CDR1 and CDR2: SEHNR and FQNEAQ (reference sequence). The CDR3 region is CASSRDGSGHPTYEQYF. In DNA, the CDR3 is TGTGCCAGCAGCCGAGATGGTAGCGGGCACCCAACCTACGAGCAGTACTTC.

The V call is TRBV14, the J call TRBJ2-5, with D possibly TRBD1 on 8 matching bases. The CDR3 is made up of 16 amino acids. Germline loops: CDR1 SGHDN, CDR2 FVKESK. V dropped 4 bases and J dropped 2 bases, with 17 bases sitting between them. This chain's CDR3 is CASSPHRGGTQETQYF. CDR3 coding DNA: TGTGCCAGCAGCCCTCACAGGGGGGGTACACAAGAGACCCAGTACTTC.

The V and J genes are TRBV13 and TRBJ1-1, with D perhaps matching TRBD1 (6 bases). Trimming pared 3 bases from V and 7 bases from J, leaving 15 bases between. The CDR3 contains 14 residues. Germline V gene lookup returns CDR1 PRHDT and CDR2 FYEKMQ (reference sequence). CDR3 bases: TGTGCCAGCAGCTTCCGGACAGAGAGTCTTGAAGCTTTCTTT. Its translation: CASSFRTESLEAFF.

The V gene is TRBV6-1, the J gene TRBJ1-2; D possibly corresponds to TRBD1 (6 bases). There are 11 residues in the CDR3. Germline CDR1 and CDR2: MNHNS and SASEGT. Trimming took off 7 bases at V and 6 bases at J, with 9 bases between the two ends. Here the CDR3 reads CASKGENGYTF. CDR3 sequence (DNA): TGTGCCAGCAAGGGGGAAAATGGCTACACCTTC.